The rows below give T cell receptor beta chains drawn from one sample of a study of CD8+CD57+ T cells in acquired aplastic anemia. TCRdb fed the reads into MiXCR, producing one record per CDR3 protein. The data hold just over 200,000 distinct CDR3 sequences, with roughly two thirds observed a single time. Material for sequencing was sorted CD4+, CD8+, or CD8+CD57+ T cells (not recorded which) from PBMCs. The receptors here all came from a human donor with aplastic anemia. Each CDR3 is given with its conserved first and last residue. A D gene is named only where the DNA matches it firmly. Size tells how often a clone was seen (once, few, many) or the class of an expanded clone, and some rows leave it out.

d_call: NA
j_call: TRBJ1-2
v_call: TRBV19
clone_size: NA
cdr3_aa: CASSLIPALVYGYTF
cdr3_nt: TGTGCCAGTAGTCTTATCCCGGCATTGGTCTATGGCTACACCTTC

d_call: TRBD2
j_call: TRBJ2-1
v_call: TRBV10-3
clone_size: NA
cdr3_aa: CAISESTSVGDEQFF
cdr3_nt: TGTGCCATCAGTGAGTCAACTAGCGTAGGGGATGAGCAGTTCTTC

d_call: NA
j_call: TRBJ1-1
v_call: TRBV19
clone_size: NA
cdr3_aa: CASSIDLGAFF
cdr3_nt: TGTGCCAGTAGTATAGACCTGGGAGCTTTCTTT

d_call: TRBD1
j_call: TRBJ1-1
v_call: TRBV7-8
clone_size: NA
cdr3_aa: CASSFHAGGQGTEAFF
cdr3_nt: TGTGCCAGCAGTTTTCATGCCGGCGGACAGGGGACTGAAGCTTTCTTT

d_call: TRBD2
j_call: TRBJ2-7
v_call: TRBV15
clone_size: NA
cdr3_aa: CATSSLMAGGGLSYEQYF
cdr3_nt: TGTGCCACCAGCAGCTTAATGGCCGGCGGGGGGCTCTCCTACGAGCAGTACTTC

d_call: NA
j_call: TRBJ1-4
v_call: TRBV9
clone_size: NA
cdr3_aa: CASSVATGTEATNEKLFF
cdr3_nt: TGTGCCAGCAGCGTAGCTACAGGGACTGAGGCAACTAATGAAAAACTGTTTTTT

d_call: TRBD2
j_call: TRBJ2-7
v_call: TRBV20-1
clone_size: NA
cdr3_aa: CSASLAGEDEQYF
cdr3_nt: TGCAGTGCTTCACTAGCGGGAGAAGACGAGCAGTACTTC

d_call: NA
j_call: TRBJ2-3
v_call: TRBV7-2
clone_size: NA
cdr3_aa: CASSPGESSTDTQYF
cdr3_nt: TGTGCCAGCAGCCCAGGGGAGTCTAGCACAGATACGCAGTATTTT

d_call: NA
j_call: TRBJ2-1
v_call: TRBV7-8
clone_size: NA
cdr3_aa: CASSRLTGIEQFF
cdr3_nt: TGTGCCAGCAGCCGCCTGACAGGAATTGAGCAGTTCTTC

d_call: NA
j_call: TRBJ2-5
v_call: TRBV29-1
clone_size: few
cdr3_aa: CSVGGGSGTQYF
cdr3_nt: TGCAGCGTTGGTGGGGGATCGGGGACCCAGTACTTC

d_call: NA
j_call: TRBJ2-7
v_call: TRBV11-2
clone_size: many
cdr3_aa: CASSLDVGYLYEQYF
cdr3_nt: TGTGCCAGCAGCTTAGATGTGGGGTACCTATACGAGCAGTACTTC

d_call: NA
j_call: TRBJ2-3
v_call: TRBV10-3
clone_size: NA
cdr3_aa: CATAAGDGSTDTQYF
cdr3_nt: TGTGCCACCGCGGCAGGGGACGGAAGCACAGATACGCAGTATTTT

d_call: NA
j_call: TRBJ1-6
v_call: TRBV12-3/TRBV12-4
clone_size: NA
cdr3_aa: CASRKANSYNSPLHF
cdr3_nt: TGTGCCAGCAGAAAGGCAAACTCCTATAATTCACCCCTCCACTTT

d_call: NA
j_call: TRBJ2-3
v_call: TRBV24-1
clone_size: NA
cdr3_aa: CATSDSWIDTFTDTQYF
cdr3_nt: TGTGCCACCAGTGATTCCTGGATTGACACCTTCACAGATACGCAGTATTTT

d_call: NA
j_call: TRBJ2-7
v_call: TRBV20-1
clone_size: NA
cdr3_aa: CSARDRGELEQYF
cdr3_nt: TGCAGTGCTAGAGACAGGGGTGAGCTCGAGCAGTACTTC

d_call: TRBD1
j_call: TRBJ1-2
v_call: TRBV7-9
clone_size: NA
cdr3_aa: CASSSDRVRYGYTF
cdr3_nt: TGTGCCAGCAGCTCGGACAGGGTCCGGTATGGCTACACCTTC

d_call: TRBD1
j_call: TRBJ2-7
v_call: TRBV15
clone_size: many
cdr3_aa: CATRETGASPYEQYF
cdr3_nt: TGTGCCACCAGAGAAACAGGGGCGAGCCCCTACGAGCAGTACTTC

d_call: NA
j_call: TRBJ1-5
v_call: TRBV20-1
clone_size: NA
cdr3_aa: CSASFGSNQPQHF
cdr3_nt: TGCAGTGCTAGTTTCGGAAGCAATCAGCCCCAGCATTTT